Presented here are 20 T cell receptor beta chains from one specimen sequenced in a study of identical twins. From the 5' RACE reads, TCRdb called clonotypes with MiXCR, one entry per CDR3 protein. The table includes under 300,000 distinct CDR3 sequences, about 14% detected once. Specimen: memory (CD45RO+) T cells sorted from blood. The receptors derive from a woman younger than 35 in good health.

This clonotype was picked up many times. This chain joins TRBV6-1 and TRBJ2-7, with TRBD1 identical over 10 bases. V shed 7 bases, J shed 2 bases, and the junction held 5 bases outside the gene matches. CDR3 length equals 14 residues. Germline CDR1 is MNHNS and CDR2 is SASEGT. CDR3 sequence: CASTKGQGTYEQYF. The DNA of the CDR3 is TGTGCCAGCACCAAGGGACAGGGGACCTACGAGCAGTACTTC.

This clonotype was detected a few times. The chain carries TRBV30 and TRBJ2-1; D ambiguous. The V gene lost 0 bases and the J gene lost 5 bases, with 5 bases spanning the gap. Germline V gives CDR1 GTSNPN, CDR2 SVGIG (reference sequence). This CDR3 comprises 12 residues. The CDR3 sequence is CAWSVNHNEQFF. The DNA of the CDR3 is TGTGCCTGGAGTGTAAACCACAATGAGCAGTTCTTC.

This clonotype was seen repeatedly, ten times or more. This chain links TRBV29-1 with TRBJ2-3; 8 bases agree with TRBD1. The junction had 6 bases not matched to a gene; V was cut back by 7 bases and J by 0 bases. This CDR3 is 14 amino acids long. CDR1 is SQVTM, CDR2 ANQGSEA, per germline. The CDR3, as DNA: TGCAGCGCCAGGACAGGGCTGAGCACAGATACGCAGTATTTT. Translating gives CSARTGLSTDTQYF.

This clonotype came up many times. The chain links TRBV4-3 to TRBJ1-1; no clear D. Trimming stripped 1 base from V and 1 base from J, with 13 bases between. CDR1 and CDR2 from the germline V gene are LGHNA and YSLEER. The CDR3 covers 16 residues. The chain's CDR3 is CASSQVFSGENTEAFF. Written as DNA, the CDR3 is TGCGCCAGCAGCCAAGTTTTCTCCGGGGAGAACACTGAAGCTTTCTTT.

The chain employs TRBV5-1 and TRBJ2-1; 8 bases are shared with TRBD2. This CDR3 has 14 residues. Germline V lookup: CDR1 SGHRS, CDR2 YFSETQ. With 6 bases clipped from V and 8 bases from J, the junction kept 10 bases outside the gene matches. The CDR3 loop is CASTLGGAVDEQFF. DNA for the CDR3: TGCGCCAGCACCCTCGGGGGGGCCGTCGATGAGCAGTTCTTC.

Only a few counts were recorded for this clonotype. This chain joins TRBV20-1 and TRBJ2-3; weak D call: TRBD1 (6 bases). V lost 1 base, J lost 6 bases, and 17 bases lay in between. The germline CDR1 and CDR2 sequences are DFQATT and SNEGSKA (reference sequence). The CDR3 has 15 residues. The CDR3 protein is CSARGGHLEADTQYF. The CDR3 DNA follows: TGCAGTGCTAGAGGGGGACACCTCGAGGCCGATACGCAGTATTTT.

The rearrangement links TRBV5-1 to TRBJ2-1; no firm D call. The CDR3 runs to 15 residues. The germline gives CDR1 SGHRS, CDR2 YFSETQ. V lost 0 bases and J 3 bases, leaving 10 bases between the germline ends. CDR3 in DNA: TGCGCCAGCAGCTTGGAACAGACGGTCTACAATGAGCAGTTCTTC. Translation: CASSLEQTVYNEQFF.

The sample holds one count of this clonotype. The chain joins TRBV20-1 to TRBJ2-7; D not resolved. The germline V gene has CDR1 DFQATT and CDR2 SNEGSKA (reference sequence). V was trimmed by 6 bases and J by 3 bases, leaving 24 bases between them. The CDR3 has 16 amino acids. The CDR3 nucleotides are TGCAGTGCCCCAATTTGGGGTAAGGGTTCGGACTACGAGCAGTACTTC. It is translated as CSAPIWGKGSDYEQYF.

At least ten counts were recorded for this clonotype. V usage is TRBV5-1 and J usage is TRBJ2-7; TRBD2 matches 11 bases. Germline V CDR1 and CDR2: SGHRS, YFSETQ. The CDR3 extends over 16 amino acids. V lost 4 bases to trimming and J lost 5 bases; unmatched junction nucleotides: 11. CDR3 region: CASSSTSGRIVHEQYF. The DNA for the CDR3 is TGCGCCAGCAGCAGTACTAGCGGGAGAATCGTCCACGAGCAGTACTTC.

This clonotype has a handful of counts. This sequence joins TRBV15 and TRBJ1-2; a possible D gene is TRBD1 (6 bases). Germline-derived CDR1 and CDR2 are LNHNV and YYDKDF (reference sequence). With 3 bases removed from V and 6 bases from J, the gap between germline ends came to 14 bases. The CDR3 totals 14 residues. Written as DNA, the CDR3 is TGTGCCACCAGCAGCCGGCTCACAGGGAATGGCTACACCTTC. Its protein product is CATSSRLTGNGYTF.

This clonotype was seen more than once but under ten times. The chain has TRBV3-1 and TRBJ2-1, with TRBD2 matching over 13 bases. Germline CDR1 LGHDT, CDR2 YNNKEL (reference sequence). This CDR3 has 18 amino acids. The J segment lost 11 bases and the V segment lost 0 bases, leaving 13 bases of the junction unmatched. The CDR3 here is CASSQDLGEGLAGTKQFF. In DNA, the CDR3 is TGTGCCAGCAGCCAAGATCTAGGGGAGGGACTAGCGGGAACCAAGCAGTTCTTC.

The sample holds a few counts of this clonotype. The CDR3 DNA is TGTGCCATCAGTGAGTCGCAGCAGGGGATCTATGGCTACACCTTC. This sequence encodes CAISESQQGIYGYTF. The rearrangement links TRBV10-3 to TRBJ1-2; TRBD1 is a possible D gene (6 bases). This CDR3 is built from 15 residues. Germline V gene data show CDR1 as ENHRY and CDR2 as SYGVKD. The germline V and J ends were trimmed by 0 bases and 4 bases, with 12 bases remaining between them.

In its sample, this clonotype was seen a few times. The chain links TRBV12-3 or TRBV12-4 to TRBJ2-3; 7 positions agree with TRBD2. V was pared by 6 bases and J by 2 bases, with 8 bases of the junction left unmatched. The CDR3 is 15 residues long. CDR3 sequence: CASSLRGTHTDTQYF. In DNA, the CDR3 is TGTGCCAGCAGCCTGCGGGGGACCCACACAGATACGCAGTATTTT.

The chain links TRBV6-5 to TRBJ1-1; D unclear. The CDR3 length is 14 residues. The V end lost 1 base, the J end lost 1 base, and 7 bases lay between the germline ends. Germline lookup yields CDR1 MNHEY and CDR2 SVGAGI. For the CDR3, the DNA is TGTGCCAGCAGTTACTTATCCACGAACACTGAAGCTTTCTTT. Translated: CASSYLSTNTEAFF.

The chain is built from TRBV5-6 and TRBJ1-5; possible D gene TRBD1, 5 bases. The V gene lost 4 bases and the J gene lost 6 bases, with 17 bases spanning the gap. CDR1 is SGHDT, CDR2 YYEEEE, per germline. The CDR3 is 15 residues long. This chain's CDR3 is CASSPRGGKGQPQHF. The CDR3 DNA follows: TGTGCCAGCAGCCCGAGGGGAGGGAAGGGTCAGCCCCAGCATTTT. The variable domain in full, completed from reference TRBV5-6 and TRBJ1-5, reads DAGVTQSPTHLIKTRGQQVTLRCSPKSGHDTVSWYQQALGQGPQFIFQYYEEEERQRGNFPDRFSGHQFPNYSSELNVNALLLGDSALYLCASSPRGGKGQPQHFGDGTRLSIL.

This clonotype was observed a few times. The chain has TRBV12-5 and TRBJ2-2, with D perhaps matching TRBD1 (6 bases). The CDR3 length is 14 residues. V dropped 6 bases and J dropped 2 bases, with 10 bases sitting between them. Germline values: CDR1 LGHNT, CDR2 FRNRAP. The CDR3 loop is CASGWDTNTGELFF. The CDR3, as DNA: TGTGCTAGTGGCTGGGACACCAACACCGGGGAGCTGTTTTTT.

The J gene is TRBJ1-1, the V gene TRBV24-1, with D unclear. The CDR3 consists of 12 residues. CDR1 is KGHDR and CDR2 is SFDVKD in the germline V gene. Trimming cost V 5 bases and J 7 bases, with 10 bases left between them. The CDR3 spells CATSVPRCEAFF. CDR3 nucleotide sequence: TGTGCCACCAGTGTCCCGAGGTGTGAAGCTTTCTTT.

This clonotype has a handful of counts. The gene calls are TRBV20-1 and TRBJ2-3, with 9 bases fitting TRBD2. The germline V gene has CDR1 DFQATT and CDR2 SNEGSKA (reference sequence). V gave up 6 bases and J gave up 2 bases; unmatched junction bases: 9. CDR3 length equals 15 residues. The CDR3 DNA follows: TGCAGTGCCGACGGACTAGCGTCCTTCACAGATACGCAGTATTTT. This sequence encodes CSADGLASFTDTQYF.

This clonotype turned up a few times. This chain joins TRBV9 and TRBJ1-5; no definite D call. The V gene's germline CDR1 is SGDLS and CDR2 YYNGEE. The CDR3 runs to 14 residues. Trimming removed 0 bases at V and 3 bases at J, with 7 bases between. DNA for the CDR3: TGTGCCAGCAGCGTAGGAGATTTCAATCAGCCCCAGCATTTT. Translation gives CASSVGDFNQPQHF.

This clonotype was seen ten or more times. The CDR3 sequence: CASSLSGFDTQYF. The CDR3 region has the DNA TGTGCCAGCAGCTTATCTGGCTTCGATACGCAGTATTTT. The V gene is TRBV7-2, the J gene TRBJ2-3; D call uncertain. The germline V gene has CDR1 SGHTA and CDR2 FQGNSA. V was shortened by 2 bases and J by 6 bases, with 9 bases between the two germline ends. This CDR3 is built from 13 residues.